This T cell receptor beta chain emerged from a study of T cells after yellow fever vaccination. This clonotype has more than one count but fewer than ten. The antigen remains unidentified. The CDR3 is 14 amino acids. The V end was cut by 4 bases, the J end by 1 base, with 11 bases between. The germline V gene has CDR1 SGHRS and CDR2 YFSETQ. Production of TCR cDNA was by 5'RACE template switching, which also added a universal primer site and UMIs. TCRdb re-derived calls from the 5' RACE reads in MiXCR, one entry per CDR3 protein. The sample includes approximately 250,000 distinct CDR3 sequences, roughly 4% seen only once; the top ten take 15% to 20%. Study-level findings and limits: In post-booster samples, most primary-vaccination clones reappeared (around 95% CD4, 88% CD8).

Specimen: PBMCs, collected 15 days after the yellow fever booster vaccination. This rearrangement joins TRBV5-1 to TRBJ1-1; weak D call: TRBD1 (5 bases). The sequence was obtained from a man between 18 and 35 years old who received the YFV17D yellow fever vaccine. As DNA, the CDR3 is TGCGCCAGCAGCGCAGGGACGGAGAACACTGAAGCTTTCTTT. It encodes CASSAGTENTEAFF.